These 9 T cell receptor beta chains originate from one sample sequenced in a study of blood T cell repertoires in COVID-19. Assay used: immunoSEQ multiplex PCR; TCRdb lists only in-frame clones, some missing. The table includes 260,000 or so clones, roughly 80% detected once. The sample consisted of peripheral blood. The receptors were gathered from a woman between 65 and 79 years old with acute or convalescent COVID-19.

This clone was observed many times. This rearrangement joins TRBV21-1 to TRBJ2-7; the DNA was not compared with TRBD2, the D call given in the table. TRBV21-1 is described as a pseudogene. This CDR3 is 15 amino acids long. The CDR3 spells CASSKARRDWYEQYF. CDR3 in DNA: TGTGCCAGCAGCAAAGCGCGCAGGGACTGGTACGAGCAGTACTTC.

The chain has TRBV6-5 and TRBJ1-6; TRBD1 might be the D (6 bases). The length of the CDR3 is 15 residues. The germline V gene encodes CDR1 MNHEY and CDR2 SVGAGI. The ends were cut back, 6 bases at V and 2 bases at J, with 11 bases in the middle. The CDR3, as DNA: TGTGCCAGCAGCCCCACAGGGACCTATAATTCACCCCTCCACTTT. Amino acids: CASSPTGTYNSPLHF.

This clone was recorded a few times. V and J are TRBV10-1 and TRBJ2-3, with TRBD2 matching 9 bases. The CDR3 length is 16 residues. Trimming at V came to 0 bases and at J to 4 bases, leaving 5 bases not matched to a gene. Germline V lookup: CDR1 WNHNN, CDR2 SYGVQD (reference sequence). The CDR3 DNA sequence: TGCGCCAGCAGTGAGTCTAGCGGGGGTTACGCAGATACGCAGTATTTT. Protein product: CASSESSGGYADTQYF.

The V gene is TRBV5-1, the J gene TRBJ1-2, with D possibly being TRBD1 (5 bases). The germline CDR1 and CDR2 sequences are SGHRS and YFSETQ. Trimming took 0 bases from V and 6 from J, leaving 12 bases between them. The CDR3 has 14 residues. CDR3 in amino acids: CASSLVRGENGYTF. The CDR3 bases are TGCGCCAGCAGCTTGGTTAGGGGTGAGAATGGCTACACCTTC.

The chain combines TRBV7-8 with TRBJ1-3; the match to TRBD1 covers 8 bases. The V segment lost 2 bases and the J segment 3 bases; nucleotides outside the gene matches: 6. The CDR3 sequence is 16 residues long. Germline CDR1 is SGHVS and CDR2 is FQNEAQ. The CDR3 loop is CASSLNVGTGGNTIYF. In DNA form, the CDR3 reads TGTGCCAGCAGCTTAAATGTGGGGACAGGTGGAAACACCATATATTTT.

The chain employs TRBV7-2 and TRBJ2-7; 11 bases agree with TRBD2. The V gene's germline CDR1 is SGHTA and CDR2 FQGNSA. V lost 5 bases and J lost 6; bases outside the gene matches: 9. The CDR3 covers 15 residues. The CDR3 bases are TGTGCCAGCAGCCCTGGACTAGCGGGTACGACCGAGCAGTACTTC. The encoded protein is CASSPGLAGTTEQYF.

The chain employs TRBV7-8 and TRBJ1-5; 7 bases are a match to TRBD1. In germline, CDR1 is SGHVS, CDR2 FQNEAQ. The ends lost 5 bases at V and 1 base at J; junction bases unmatched: 2. The CDR3 sequence is 14 residues long. CDR3 in amino acids: CASSQDRSNQPQHF. The CDR3 DNA reads as TGTGCCAGCAGCCAGGACAGGAGCAATCAGCCCCAGCATTTT.

The chain carries TRBV7-9 and TRBJ2-1; D is perhaps TRBD1 (6 bases). The germline gives CDR1 SEHNR, CDR2 FQNEAQ (reference sequence). This CDR3 has 16 residues. Trimming removed 4 bases from V and 0 bases from J, with 13 bases in between. The CDR3 region is CASSSPRGLSYNEQFF. The DNA for the CDR3 is TGTGCCAGCAGCTCACCCAGGGGCCTCTCCTACAATGAGCAGTTCTTC.

V and J are TRBV7-9 and TRBJ2-2; 7 bases align to TRBD1. The germline gives CDR1 SEHNR, CDR2 FQNEAQ (reference sequence). The J segment lost 4 bases and the V segment lost 5 bases, leaving 4 bases of the junction unmatched. This CDR3 has 14 amino acids. The CDR3 sequence: CASSITGVTGELFF. The DNA for the CDR3 is TGTGCCAGCAGCATAACAGGGGTCACCGGGGAGCTGTTTTTT.